The 3 T cell receptor beta chains presented below share a single source sample, sequenced in a study of cytomegalovirus exposure and HLA in healthy donors. Primers for the PCR totalled 60 Vbeta and 13 Jbeta. Data came from immunoSEQ multiplex PCR; TCRdb stores just in-frame clones and leaves some out. Among fewer than 130,000 clones listed, 60% to 85% were seen once. What was sequenced was PBMCs. The receptors originated from a female donor in good health and CMV-seropositive.

A single count supports this clone. The genes are TRBV7-9 and TRBJ2-3, with 13 bases identical to TRBD2. The trim removed 5 bases at V and 6 bases at J, leaving 11 bases unmatched. CDR1 SEHNR and CDR2 FQNEAQ come from the germline V gene (reference sequence). There are 17 residues in the CDR3. CDR3 sequence (DNA): TGTGCCAGCAGCCCAAGAGGGACTAGCGGGGCTCGGGATACGCAGTATTTT. The encoded protein is CASSPRGTSGARDTQYF.

The chain has TRBV19 and TRBJ1-2; D might be TRBD1 (5 bases). Trimming cost V 10 bases and J 8 bases, with 14 bases left between them. The CDR3 is made up of 11 amino acids. CDR1 LNHDA and CDR2 SQIVND come from the germline V gene (reference sequence). The CDR3 spells CATRGGGGYTF. The CDR3, as DNA: TGTGCCACCCGGGGGGGAGGCGGCTACACCTTC.

The chain links TRBV7-3 to TRBJ2-3, with 7 bases aligning to TRBD2. Germline CDR1 is SGHTA and CDR2 is FQGTGA. There are 14 residues in the CDR3. With V trimmed by 2 bases and J by 4 bases, 3 bases remained unmatched. The CDR3, as DNA: TGTGCCAGCAGCTTAGGCGGGAGCGCAGATACGCAGTATTTT. Amino acids: CASSLGGSADTQYF.